Below, 10 T cell receptor beta chains from the same sample are listed, as sequenced in a study of cytotoxic CD8 clonotypes in ibrutinib-treated CLL (dated by TCRdb to the early 2020s). The library was generated by the immunoSEQ multiplex PCR assay. As stored in TCRdb, this immuneACCESS dataset retains in-frame rearrangements with V and J assigned. A fraction of the clones does not appear; measured against another copy, unresolved V genes explain less than half of the discrepancy, and the remainder lacks a known reason. The sample table lists 300,000 to 400,000 clones, roughly 67% of them with a count of one. The top ten clonotypes cover about 5.9% of the sample. The sequencing here drew on PBMCs, taken after 36 months of ibrutinib treatment. Receptors were obtained from a human donor with chronic lymphocytic leukemia.

The chain is built from TRBV21-1 and TRBJ2-7; TRBD2, as called in the table, went unchecked against the DNA. TRBV21-1 is a known pseudogene. There are 16 residues in the CDR3. This CDR3 reads CASSKALFRRRSKQYF. For the CDR3, the DNA is TGTGCCAGCAGCAAAGCGCTTTTCCGGAGACGGTCAAAGCAGTACTTC.

The chain has TRBV20-1 and TRBJ1-1, with 8 bases fitting TRBD1. Germline-derived CDR1 and CDR2 are DFQATT and SNEGSKA (reference sequence). The CDR3 has 11 amino acids. Losses at the gene ends were 5 bases for V and 6 bases for J; bases not matched to a gene: 2. The CDR3, as DNA: TGCAGTGCTGACAGGGGCGCTGAAGCTTTCTTT. It is translated as CSADRGAEAFF.

The chain links TRBV9 to TRBJ1-1; no reliable D call. This CDR3 has 15 amino acids. Germline assignment: CDR1 SGDLS and CDR2 YYNGEE. V was trimmed by 0 bases and J by 1 base, leaving 10 bases between them. The CDR3 sequence: CASSVDLQPNTEAFF. CDR3 bases: TGTGCCAGCAGCGTAGATCTACAGCCGAACACTGAAGCTTTCTTT.

The chain couples TRBV5-4 to TRBJ2-2; D possibly corresponds to TRBD2 (5 bases). Germline values: CDR1 SGHNT, CDR2 YYREEE (reference sequence). Trimming shortened V by 3 bases and J by 1 base, and 10 bases separated the two germline ends. CDR3 length: 15 amino acids. The CDR3 DNA sequence: TGTGCCAGCAGCTCCAGACGGGGGAACACCGGGGAGCTGTTTTTT. The encoded protein is CASSSRRGNTGELFF.

The chain carries TRBV7-2 and TRBJ1-2, with D perhaps matching TRBD1 (6 bases). The CDR3 length is 15 residues. The germline V gene encodes CDR1 SGHTA and CDR2 FQGNSA. V gave up 4 bases and J gave up 5 bases, with 17 bases separating them. DNA of the CDR3: TGTGCCAGCAGCTCACAGGGACTCTCTCAATATGGCTACACCTTC. As protein: CASSSQGLSQYGYTF. Full variable domain (outside the CDR3, taken from reference TRBV7-2 and TRBJ1-2): GAGVSQSPSNKVTEKGKDVELRCDPISGHTALYWYRQSLGQGLEFLIYFQGNSAPDKSGLPSDRFSAERTGGSVSTLTIQRTQQEDSAVYLCASSSQGLSQYGYTFGSGTRLTVV.

The chain couples TRBV7-3 to TRBJ2-7; D perhaps matches TRBD1 (6 bases). V lost 0 bases, J lost 5 bases, and 11 bases lay in between. The length of the CDR3 is 14 residues. The V gene's germline CDR1 is SGHTA and CDR2 FQGTGA. CDR3 nucleotides: TGTGCCAGCAGCTTAACAAGGGACATCCACGAGCAGTACTTC. Protein sequence: CASSLTRDIHEQYF.

This clone has only a few counts. CDR3 residues: CASSLEQGATEAFF. In DNA, the CDR3 is TGTGCCAGCAGTTTAGAACAGGGGGCCACTGAAGCTTTCTTT. This chain uses TRBV6-5 with TRBJ1-1; 9 nucleotides match TRBD1. Germline V CDR1 and CDR2: MNHEY, SVGAGI. There are 14 residues in the CDR3. Trimming cost V 4 bases and J 4 bases; bases outside gene matches: 4.

The J gene is TRBJ1-5, the V gene TRBV9; D gene ambiguous. This CDR3 has 14 amino acids. V was clipped by 1 base and J by 0 bases, with 5 bases between them. Germline CDR1 is SGDLS and CDR2 is YYNGEE. As DNA, the CDR3 is TGTGCCAGCAGCGTATGGTCTAGCAATCAGCCCCAGCATTTT. It translates to CASSVWSSNQPQHF.

The J gene is TRBJ2-7, the V gene TRBV4-3, with 8 bases identical to TRBD2. V dropped 5 bases and J dropped 5; count of bases not matched to a gene: 17. Germline V gene lookup returns CDR1 LGHNA and CDR2 YSLEER. The CDR3 loop spans 17 amino acids. The CDR3 DNA is TGCGCCAGCAGCAGGCTAGCGGGTCGACCCACCTCAAACGAGCAGTACTTC. Its protein is CASSRLAGRPTSNEQYF.

This clone is a singleton in its sample. The chain joins TRBV5-1 to TRBJ1-1; D is unresolved. This CDR3 is 14 amino acids long. Germline values: CDR1 SGHRS, CDR2 YFSETQ. Trimming left V 5 bases short and J 1 base short, with 12 bases between. The CDR3 loop is CASRWVLGNTEAFF. CDR3 in DNA: TGCGCCAGCAGATGGGTCCTGGGGAACACTGAAGCTTTCTTT.